The clone carrying this TCR beta chain occurred many times. Regions amplified from RNA transcripts were the TCR beta CDR3 regions. The TCR CDR3 was amplified in a first-round RT-PCR using the HTBI primer set. TCRdb fed the multiplex PCR reads into MiXCR, producing one record per CDR3 protein. The sample consists of about 52,000 distinct CDR3 sequences, less than 60% of them appearing once. CDR1 and CDR2 (germline): SSHAT, FNYEAQ (reference sequence). V gave up 5 bases and J gave up 1 base; unmatched junction bases: 8. This CDR3 comprises 16 residues. The sample originates from a study of T cells in Graves' hyperthyroidism and ophthalmopathy.

The chain carries TRBV7-7 and TRBJ2-5; 9 positions match TRBD1. This sequence originates from a woman aged 45-59 years with Graves' ophthalmopathy. The sample comprised blood. Here the CDR3 reads CASSVSGTGFQETQYF. The DNA of the CDR3 is TGTGCCAGCAGCGTCTCCGGGACAGGGTTCCAAGAGACCCAGTACTTC. The full variable domain, rest sourced from reference TRBV7-7 and TRBJ2-5, is GAGVSQSPRYKVTKRGQDVTLRCDPISSHATLYWYQQALGQGPEFLTYFNYEAQPDKSGLPSDRFSAERPEGSISTLTIQRTEQRDSAMYRCASSVSGTGFQETQYFGPGTRLLVL.